The text below deals with one TCR gamma chain. This specimen belongs to a study of gamma-delta chains in newborns, infants, children. Across the study: Polyclonal expansion of innate γδ T cells after birth follows microbial exposure.

The germline gives CDR1 GITISATS, CDR2 ISYDGTV (reference sequence). This CDR3 is built from 13 residues. TCRdb re-called the reads with CATT. This sample's clone table lists roughly 97 gamma-chain clones. What was sequenced was blood. The J gene has no call, while the V gene is TRGV9. This TCR came from a child who received the measles vaccine. This table probably holds off-target reads from a library built for another chain. The CDR3 coding sequence is TGTGCCTGTGACAACTGGGGGACAGCACAACTCTTCTTT. Encoded protein: CACDNWGTAQLFF.